A selection of T cell receptor beta chains follows, all from one sample in a study of identifying expanded T cells in peripheral blood. Sequencing was performed with immunoSEQ multiplex PCR; in TCRdb, only in-frame clones are kept and a portion is missing. Found here are over 65,000 clones, approximately 90% of them singletons; the top ten hold roughly 7.7%. Sequencing was performed on blood. These receptors all come from a person aged 18-70 years in good health. CDR3s include the opening cysteine and the closing phenylalanine or tryptophan. The order of the fields is D gene, clone size, V gene, J gene, CDR3 DNA, CDR3 protein. A D gene is named only where the DNA matches it firmly. For some rows the clone size is stated as once, few or many, or as a class when expanded; others skip it.

.,.,TRBV30,TRBJ2-1,TGTGCCTGGAGGGACATGGCCTACAATGAGCAGTTCTTC,CAWRDMAYNEQFF
TRBD2,.,TRBV5-5,TRBJ2-7,TGTGCCAGCAGCTTGAGGCCTAGCGGGACGGCAGGATACGAGCAGTACTTC,CASSLRPSGTAGYEQYF
.,.,TRBV7-7,TRBJ2-5,TGTGCCAGCAGCTTAGAGGCGGACGGGGAGACCCAGTACTTC,CASSLEADGETQYF
TRBD1,.,TRBV7-3,TRBJ1-1,TGTGCCAGCAGCCGCGGGACAGGGGGAACTGAAGCTTTCTTT,CASSRGTGGTEAFF
TRBD2,.,TRBV11-3,TRBJ2-7,TGTGCCAGCAGCCCGCTAGCGGGAGGGGGCTACGAGCAGTACTTC,CASSPLAGGGYEQYF
TRBD2,.,TRBV27,TRBJ2-2,TGTGCCAGCAGTTTATCAAGCGTTAGCGGGGGCCGCACCGGGGAGCTGTTTTTT,CASSLSSVSGGRTGELFF
.,.,TRBV4-2,TRBJ2-1,TGTGCCAGCAGCCAAGAGTATGGCGCATCCTACAATGAGCAGTTCTTC,CASSQEYGASYNEQFF
TRBD1,.,TRBV2,TRBJ1-5,TGTGCCAGCAGGGAGACAGGGGGGGATCAGCCCCAGCATTTT,CASRETGGDQPQHF
.,.,TRBV6-5,TRBJ1-3,TGTGCCAGCAGTTACTCCAAGATCTCTGGAAACACCATATATTTT,CASSYSKISGNTIYF
.,.,TRBV4-3,TRBJ2-2,TGCGCCAGCAGCCAAGGGGAGAACACCGGGGAGCTGTTTTTT,CASSQGENTGELFF
TRBD2,.,TRBV28,TRBJ2-1,TGTGCCAGCAGTCCCGGGGGGGGCAATGAGCAGTTCTTC,CASSPGGGNEQFF
TRBD2,.,TRBV15,TRBJ2-1,TGTGCCACCAGCAGAAAGGTAGCGGGAGGACTGGTATCCGGTAGCTCCTACAATGAGCAGTTCTTC,CATSRKVAGGLVSGSSYNEQFF
TRBD1,.,TRBV5-6,TRBJ1-2,TGTGCCAGCAGCTTGGCCGGGACAGCCTTCGGGGGCTACACCTTC,CASSLAGTAFGGYTF
.,.,TRBV5-1,TRBJ2-1,TGCGCCAGCAGCTTGGAAATCCCTAATGAGCAGTTCTTC,CASSLEIPNEQFF
.,once,TRBV4-2,TRBJ2-1,TGTGCCAGCAGCCAAGACCTTGCCAGGGTCAGTGAGCAGTTCTTC,CASSQDLARVSEQFF
TRBD1,.,TRBV29-1,TRBJ1-6,TGCAGCGTTCGGACAGGGGGAACCTATAATTCACCCCTCCACTTT,CSVRTGGTYNSPLHF
.,.,TRBV4-1,TRBJ2-3,TGCGCCAGCAGCCAATACCGGGCCATTGATTCTAGCACAGATACGCAGTATTTT,CASSQYRAIDSSTDTQYF
.,.,TRBV6-5,TRBJ2-7,TGTGCCAGCAGTTACGACAGGACCTACGAGCAGTACTTC,CASSYDRTYEQYF
.,.,TRBV9,TRBJ1-2,TGTGCCAGCAGCGTAGAGCAAGGGGGGAACTATGGCTACACCTTC,CASSVEQGGNYGYTF
TRBD1,once,TRBV9,TRBJ2-1,TGTGCCAGCAGCGACCACCCGGCAGGGGGCGCTTACAATGAGCAGTTCTTC,CASSDHPAGGAYNEQFF
TRBD1,.,TRBV30,TRBJ1-1,TGTGCCTGGAGCACGACGACGGGGACAGGGGGCACTGAAGCTTTCTTT,CAWSTTTGTGGTEAFF
TRBD1,.,TRBV14,TRBJ1-5,TGTGCCAGCAGTCCGCGCCGACAGGGCCCCAAGGAGCCCCAGCATTTT,CASSPRRQGPKEPQHF
.,.,TRBV6-6,TRBJ1-2,TGTGCCAGCAGTTACGGGGCAGCTAAATCTTATGGCTACACCTTC,CASSYGAAKSYGYTF
.,.,TRBV9,TRBJ1-3,TGTGCCAGCAGCCCGGGTAGGGAGGGAAGATTCGGAAACACCATATATTTT,CASSPGREGRFGNTIYF
.,.,TRBV5-1,TRBJ1-4,TGCGCCAGCAGCTTGGCACCACAGGGCGCAACTAATGAAAAACTGTTTTTT,CASSLAPQGATNEKLFF
.,once,TRBV6-5,TRBJ2-5,TGTGCCAGCAGTTCCCTCACCTTTGGGACCCAGTACTTC,CASSSLTFGTQYF
.,.,TRBV7-3,TRBJ1-2,TGTGCCAGCAGCTTACAGTCCGGCTATGGCTACACCTTC,CASSLQSGYGYTF
.,.,TRBV19,TRBJ2-3,TGTGCCAGTAGTACCAGAGGTACAGATACGCAGTATTTT,CASSTRGTDTQYF